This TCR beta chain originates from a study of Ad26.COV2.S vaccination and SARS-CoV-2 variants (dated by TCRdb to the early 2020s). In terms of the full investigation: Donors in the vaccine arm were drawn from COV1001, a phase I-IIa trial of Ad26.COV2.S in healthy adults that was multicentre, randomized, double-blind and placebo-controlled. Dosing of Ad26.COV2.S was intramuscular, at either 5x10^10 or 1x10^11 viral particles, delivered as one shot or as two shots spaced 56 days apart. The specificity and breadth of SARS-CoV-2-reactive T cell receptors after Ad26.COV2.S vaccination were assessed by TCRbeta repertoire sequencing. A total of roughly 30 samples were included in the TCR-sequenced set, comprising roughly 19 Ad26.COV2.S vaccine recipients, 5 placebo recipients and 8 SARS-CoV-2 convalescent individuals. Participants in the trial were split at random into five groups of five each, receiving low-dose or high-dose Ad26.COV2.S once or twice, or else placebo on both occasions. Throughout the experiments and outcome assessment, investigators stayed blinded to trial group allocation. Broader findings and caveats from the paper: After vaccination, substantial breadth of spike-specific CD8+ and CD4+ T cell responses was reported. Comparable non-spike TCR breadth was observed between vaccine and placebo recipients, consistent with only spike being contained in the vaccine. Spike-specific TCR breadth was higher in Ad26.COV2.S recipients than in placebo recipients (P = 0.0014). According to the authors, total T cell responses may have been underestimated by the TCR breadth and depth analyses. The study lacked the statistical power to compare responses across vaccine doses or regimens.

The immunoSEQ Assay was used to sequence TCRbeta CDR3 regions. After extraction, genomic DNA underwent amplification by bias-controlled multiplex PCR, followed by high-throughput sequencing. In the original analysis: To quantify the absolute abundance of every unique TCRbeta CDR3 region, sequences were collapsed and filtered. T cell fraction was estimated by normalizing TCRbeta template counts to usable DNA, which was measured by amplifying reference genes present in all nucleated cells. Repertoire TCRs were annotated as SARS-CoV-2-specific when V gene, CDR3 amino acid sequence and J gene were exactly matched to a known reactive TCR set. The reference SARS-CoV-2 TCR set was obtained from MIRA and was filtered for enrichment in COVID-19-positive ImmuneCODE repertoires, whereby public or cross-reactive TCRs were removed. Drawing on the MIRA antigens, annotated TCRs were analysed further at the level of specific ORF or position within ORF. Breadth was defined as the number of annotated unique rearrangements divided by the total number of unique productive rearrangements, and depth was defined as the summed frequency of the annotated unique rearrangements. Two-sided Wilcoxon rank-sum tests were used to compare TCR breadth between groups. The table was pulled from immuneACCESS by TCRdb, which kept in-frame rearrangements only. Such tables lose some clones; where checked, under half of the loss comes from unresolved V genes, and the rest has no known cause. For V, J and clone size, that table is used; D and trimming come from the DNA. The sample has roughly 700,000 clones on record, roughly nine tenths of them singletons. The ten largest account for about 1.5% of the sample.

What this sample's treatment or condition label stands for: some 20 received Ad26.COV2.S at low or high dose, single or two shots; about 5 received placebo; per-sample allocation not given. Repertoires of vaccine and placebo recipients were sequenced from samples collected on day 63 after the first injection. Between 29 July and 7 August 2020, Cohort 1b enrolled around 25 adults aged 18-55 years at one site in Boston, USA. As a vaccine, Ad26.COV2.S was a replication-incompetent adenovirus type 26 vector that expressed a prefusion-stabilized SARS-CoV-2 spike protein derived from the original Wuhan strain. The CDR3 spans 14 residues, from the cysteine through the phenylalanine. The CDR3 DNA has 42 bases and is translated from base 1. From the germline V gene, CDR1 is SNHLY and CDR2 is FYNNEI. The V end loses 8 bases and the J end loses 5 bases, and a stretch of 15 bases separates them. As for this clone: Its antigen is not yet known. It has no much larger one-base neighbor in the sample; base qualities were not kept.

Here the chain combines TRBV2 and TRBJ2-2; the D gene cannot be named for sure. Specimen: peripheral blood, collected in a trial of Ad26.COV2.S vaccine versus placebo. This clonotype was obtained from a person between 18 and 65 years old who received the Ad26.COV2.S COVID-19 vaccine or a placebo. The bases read TGTGCCAGCCTCCTGTTAGCTGAGACCGGGGAGCTGTTTTTT. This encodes CASLLLAETGELFF.